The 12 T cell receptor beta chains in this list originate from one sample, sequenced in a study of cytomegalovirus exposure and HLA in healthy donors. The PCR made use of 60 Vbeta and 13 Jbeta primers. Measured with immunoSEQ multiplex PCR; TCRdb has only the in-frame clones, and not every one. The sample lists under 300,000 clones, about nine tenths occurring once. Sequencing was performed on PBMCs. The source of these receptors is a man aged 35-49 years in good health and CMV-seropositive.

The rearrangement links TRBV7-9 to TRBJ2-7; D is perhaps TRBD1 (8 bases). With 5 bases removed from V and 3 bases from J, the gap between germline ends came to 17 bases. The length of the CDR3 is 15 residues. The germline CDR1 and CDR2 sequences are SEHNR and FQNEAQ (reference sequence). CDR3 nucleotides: TGTGCCAGCAGCCCCCGGACAGGGAGGGTCTACGAGCAGTACTTC. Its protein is CASSPRTGRVYEQYF.

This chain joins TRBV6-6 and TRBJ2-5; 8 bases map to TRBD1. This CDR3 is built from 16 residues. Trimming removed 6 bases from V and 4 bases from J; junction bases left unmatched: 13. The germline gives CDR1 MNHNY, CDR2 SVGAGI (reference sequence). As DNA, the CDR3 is TGTGCCAGCAGATTCCGGGACAGGAGTACTGGAGAGACCCAGTACTTC. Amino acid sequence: CASRFRDRSTGETQYF.

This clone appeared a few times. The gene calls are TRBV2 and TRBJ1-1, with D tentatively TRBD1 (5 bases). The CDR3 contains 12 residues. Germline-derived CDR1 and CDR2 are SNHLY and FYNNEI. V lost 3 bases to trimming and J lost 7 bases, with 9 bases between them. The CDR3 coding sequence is TGTGCCAGCAGTGAGTTGGGGGGTGAAGCTTTCTTT. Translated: CASSELGGEAFF. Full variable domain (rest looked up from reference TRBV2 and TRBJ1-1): EPEVTQTPSHQVTQMGQEVILRCVPISNHLYFYWYRQILGQKVEFLVSFYNNEISEKSEIFDDQFSVERPDGSNFTLKIRSTKLEDSAMYFCASSELGGEAFFGQGTRLTVV.

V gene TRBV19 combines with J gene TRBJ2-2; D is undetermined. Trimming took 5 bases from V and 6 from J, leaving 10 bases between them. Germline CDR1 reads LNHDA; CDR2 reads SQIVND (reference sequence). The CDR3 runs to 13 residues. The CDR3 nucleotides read TGTGCCAGTAGTTATCGAGGTCCCGGGGAGCTGTTTTTT. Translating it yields CASSYRGPGELFF. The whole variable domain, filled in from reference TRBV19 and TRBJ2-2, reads DGGITQSPKYLFRKEGQNVTLSCEQNLNHDAMYWYRQDPGQGLRLIYYSQIVNDFQKGDIAEGYSVSREKKESFPLTVTSAQKNPTAFYLCASSYRGPGELFFGEGSRLTVL.

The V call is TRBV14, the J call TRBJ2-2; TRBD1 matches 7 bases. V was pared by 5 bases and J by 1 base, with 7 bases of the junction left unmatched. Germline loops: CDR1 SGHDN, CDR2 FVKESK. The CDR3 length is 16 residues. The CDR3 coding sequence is TGTGCCAGCAGCTCGAGACAGGGCTGGAACACCGGGGAGCTGTTTTTT. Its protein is CASSSRQGWNTGELFF.

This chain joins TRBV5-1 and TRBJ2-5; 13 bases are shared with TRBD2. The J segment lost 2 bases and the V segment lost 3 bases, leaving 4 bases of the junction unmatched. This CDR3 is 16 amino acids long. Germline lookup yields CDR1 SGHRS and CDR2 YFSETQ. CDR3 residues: CASSSGLAGTQETQYF. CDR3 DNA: TGCGCCAGCAGCTCGGGACTAGCGGGAACGCAAGAGACCCAGTACTTC.

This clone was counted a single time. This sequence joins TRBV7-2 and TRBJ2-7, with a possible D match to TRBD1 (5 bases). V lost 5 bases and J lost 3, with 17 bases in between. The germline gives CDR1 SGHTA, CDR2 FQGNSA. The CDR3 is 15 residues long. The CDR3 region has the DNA TGTGCCAGCAGCCCAGGGTGGCTAGAGGACTACGAGCAGTACTTC. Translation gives CASSPGWLEDYEQYF.

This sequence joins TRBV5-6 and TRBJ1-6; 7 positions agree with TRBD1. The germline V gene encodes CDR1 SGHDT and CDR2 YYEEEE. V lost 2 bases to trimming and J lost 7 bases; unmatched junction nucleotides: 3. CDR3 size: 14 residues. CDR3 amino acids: CASSFRGFNSPLHF. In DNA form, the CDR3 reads TGTGCCAGCAGCTTCAGGGGGTTCAATTCACCCCTCCACTTT.

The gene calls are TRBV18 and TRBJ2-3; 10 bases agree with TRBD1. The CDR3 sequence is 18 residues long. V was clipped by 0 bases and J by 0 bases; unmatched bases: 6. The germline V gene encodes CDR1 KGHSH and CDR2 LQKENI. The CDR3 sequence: CASSPPQGQGGSTDTQYF. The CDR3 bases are TGTGCCAGCTCACCACCGCAAGGACAGGGGGGAAGCACAGATACGCAGTATTTT.

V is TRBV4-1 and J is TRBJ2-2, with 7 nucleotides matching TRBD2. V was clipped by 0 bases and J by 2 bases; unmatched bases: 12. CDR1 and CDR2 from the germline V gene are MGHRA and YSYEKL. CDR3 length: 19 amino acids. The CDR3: CASSQDLGRDYLNTGELFF. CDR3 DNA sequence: TGCGCCAGCAGCCAAGATTTGGGTCGGGACTACCTTAACACCGGGGAGCTGTTTTTT.

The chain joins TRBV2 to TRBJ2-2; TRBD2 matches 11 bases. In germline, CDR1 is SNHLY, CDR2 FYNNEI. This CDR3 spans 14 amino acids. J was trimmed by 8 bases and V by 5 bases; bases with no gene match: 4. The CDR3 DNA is TGTGCCAGCAGTAGCGGGACTAGCGGTGGGGAGCTGTTTTTT. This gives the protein CASSSGTSGGELFF.

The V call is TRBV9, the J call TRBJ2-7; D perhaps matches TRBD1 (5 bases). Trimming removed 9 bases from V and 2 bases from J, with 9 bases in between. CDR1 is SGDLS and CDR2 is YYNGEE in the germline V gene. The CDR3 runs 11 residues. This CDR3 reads CAIKGTYEQYF. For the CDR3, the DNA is TGTGCCATCAAGGGGACCTACGAGCAGTACTTC.